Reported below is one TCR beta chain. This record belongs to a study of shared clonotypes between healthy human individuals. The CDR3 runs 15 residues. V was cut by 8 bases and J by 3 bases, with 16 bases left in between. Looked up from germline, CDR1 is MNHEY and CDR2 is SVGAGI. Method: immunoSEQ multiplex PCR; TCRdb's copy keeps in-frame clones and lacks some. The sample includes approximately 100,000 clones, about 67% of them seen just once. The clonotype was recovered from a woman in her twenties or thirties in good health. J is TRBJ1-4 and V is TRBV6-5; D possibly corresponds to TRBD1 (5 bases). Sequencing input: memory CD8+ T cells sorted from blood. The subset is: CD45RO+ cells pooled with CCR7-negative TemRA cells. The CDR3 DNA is TGTGCCAGCCATGCGCACGGGACTTCTAATGAAAAACTGTTTTTT. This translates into CASHAHGTSNEKLFF.